This TCR beta chain was identified during a study of CD8+ T cells in alopecia areata. RNA was extracted and reverse transcribed into cDNA as the sequencing template. This table comes from immunoSEQ multiplex PCR, and its TCRdb copy is limited to in-frame clones, with some not included. The sample lists roughly 250,000 clones; 65% to 70% were seen once. Alopecia areata patients provided lesional scalp punch biopsies and peripheral blood. PBMCs served as the source from which CD4+ and CD8+ T cells were sorted. Germline CDR1 reads MNHEY; CDR2 reads SVGAGI. Trimming shortened V by 0 bases and J by 7 bases, and 11 bases separated the two germline ends. The CDR3 runs to 14 residues. Study observations and caveats: Sequencing of scalp samples also captures resident alphabeta T cells of normal skin. It was lesional scalp, especially alopecia totalis/universalis, that showed higher clonality than normal scalp.

This clone showed up just once. Antigen specificity is unknown. The clonotype originates from a human donor with alopecia areata. The chain uses TRBV6-5 and TRBJ2-3; D is unresolved. The sequencing here drew on CD4+ T cells sorted from blood, taken at week 0. CDR3 residues: CASSYSGSSNTQYF. The CDR3 DNA reads as TGTGCCAGCAGTTACTCCGGGTCTAGTAATACGCAGTATTTT.